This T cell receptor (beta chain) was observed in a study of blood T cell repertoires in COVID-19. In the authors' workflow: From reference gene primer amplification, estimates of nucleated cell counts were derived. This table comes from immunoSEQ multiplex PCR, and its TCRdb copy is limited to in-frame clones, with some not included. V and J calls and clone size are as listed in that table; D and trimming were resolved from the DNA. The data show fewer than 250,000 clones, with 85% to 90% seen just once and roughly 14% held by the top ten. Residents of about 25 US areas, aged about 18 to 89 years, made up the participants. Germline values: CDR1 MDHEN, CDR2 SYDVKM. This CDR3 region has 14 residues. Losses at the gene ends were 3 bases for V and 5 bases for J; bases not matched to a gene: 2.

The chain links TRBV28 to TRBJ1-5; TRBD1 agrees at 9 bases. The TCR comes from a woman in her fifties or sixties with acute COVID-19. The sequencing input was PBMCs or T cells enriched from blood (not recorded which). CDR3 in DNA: TGTGCCAGCAGTTTGGGACAGGGAGATCAGCCCCAGCATTTT. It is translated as CASSLGQGDQPQHF.